The 9 T cell receptor beta chains below come from one sample, sequenced in a study of control samples from healthy donors and cancer patients (TCRdb year 2020). Library preparation used the immunoSEQ multiplex PCR assay. In TCRdb, the immuneACCESS table is reduced to in-frame sequences with V and J assigned. These tables do not hold every clone; where another copy was compared, an unresolved V gene accounts for under half, and the others remain unexplained. The sample has around 200,000 clones on record, about nine tenths of them singletons. Of the sample, roughly 1.6% falls within the top ten clones. Specimen: blood. The receptors stem from a woman in her twenties or thirties in good health.

V is TRBV7-9 and J is TRBJ1-1; 8 bases line up with TRBD1. This CDR3 contains 14 residues. In germline, CDR1 is SEHNR, CDR2 FQNEAQ (reference sequence). With 5 bases clipped from V and 6 bases from J, the junction kept 8 bases outside the gene matches. CDR3 DNA sequence: TGTGCCAGCAGCGACTCAGGGGGCAGCGCTGAAGCTTTCTTT. This encodes CASSDSGGSAEAFF.

The chain recombines TRBV4-2 with TRBJ2-2; no clear D. Trimming cost V 0 bases and J 1 base, with 6 bases left between them. The CDR3 covers 15 residues. CDR1 and CDR2 (germline): LGHNA, YNFKEQ. The CDR3 DNA sequence: TGTGCCAGCAGCCAAGATTCACGGAACACCGGGGAGCTGTTTTTT. It specifies CASSQDSRNTGELFF.

The CDR3 here is CASSLLEGRYNEQFF. DNA for the CDR3: TGTGCCAGCAGCTTATTGGAGGGCCGGTACAATGAGCAGTTCTTC. The V gene is TRBV7-8, the J gene TRBJ2-1; TRBD2 might be the D (6 bases). The CDR3 spans 15 residues. V was shortened by 2 bases and J by 4 bases, with 12 bases between the two germline ends. Germline CDR1 SGHVS, CDR2 FQNEAQ.

The rearrangement joins TRBV6-5 to TRBJ1-3; 7 bases agree with TRBD1. Losses at the gene ends were 6 bases for V and 5 bases for J; bases not matched to a gene: 7. The CDR3 consists of 14 residues. Germline V gene sequence: CDR1 MNHEY, CDR2 SVGAGI. CDR3 bases: TGTGCCAGCAGACCGACAGGGTATAGAAACACCATATATTTT. This encodes CASRPTGYRNTIYF.

This chain joins TRBV3-1 (or the pseudogene TRBV3-2) and TRBJ2-3, with D possibly TRBD2 on 5 matching bases. V was trimmed by 4 bases and J by 1 base, leaving 12 bases between them. Germline CDR1 and CDR2: LGHDT and YNNKEL (reference sequence). This CDR3 comprises 15 residues. CDR3 protein: CASSPRLAGTDTQYF. In DNA, the CDR3 is TGTGCCAGCAGCCCCCGCCTAGCAGGCACAGATACGCAGTATTTT.

This chain joins TRBV7-9 and TRBJ1-1; TRBD1 aligns across 9 bases. J gave up 4 bases and V 5 bases, and 2 bases lay outside the gene matches. CDR1 and CDR2 from the germline V gene are SEHNR and FQNEAQ (reference sequence). This CDR3 spans 13 amino acids. The CDR3 region is CASSDRGSTEAFF. Here the CDR3 DNA reads TGTGCCAGCAGCGACAGGGGGAGCACTGAAGCTTTCTTT.

Concerning this clone itself: One base away lies a much larger clone, so this may be a sequencing read error. Other DNA sequences in the same sample also yield this CDR3. V and J are TRBV4-2 and TRBJ2-1; TRBD2 matches at 10 bases. The CDR3 is made up of 15 amino acids. Germline CDR1 and CDR2: LGHNA and YNFKEQ. After removal of 2 bases from V and 6 bases from J, the junction contained 4 bases not matched to a gene. This CDR3 is CASSQSLAGVNEQFF. CDR3 coding DNA: TGTGCCAGCAGCCAATCGCTAGCGGGAGTCAATGAGCAGTTCTTC.

On this clone itself: The same CDR3 arises from other DNA sequences in this sample as well. The CDR3 nucleotides are TGTGCCAGTAGTACCAGACAGGGAGGTAATTCACCCCTCCACTTT. Its protein product is CASSTRQGGNSPLHF. This chain connects TRBV19 to TRBJ1-6; TRBD1 agrees at 7 bases. CDR1 and CDR2 (germline): LNHDA, SQIVND (reference sequence). The CDR3 loop spans 15 amino acids. V trimming: 4 bases; J trimming: 6 bases; junction bases outside the gene matches: 6.

The chain is built from TRBV1 and TRBJ2-5; TRBD2 is taken as the D call from the table, unchecked against the DNA. TRBV1 is described as a pseudogene. The CDR3 runs 17 residues. CDR3 in DNA: TGCACCAGCAGCCAAGATACTCTAGCGGGGGGGCCGAGGGCCCAGTACTTC. Translation: CTSSQDTLAGGPRAQYF.